This is a list of T cell receptor beta chains from one sample in a study of OX40 agonist ivuxolimab in advanced cancers. TCRdb keeps only in-frame clones here, not all; method: immunoSEQ multiplex PCR. Counted here are 20,000 to 25,000 clones, approximately 81% occurring once; the ten biggest clones make up roughly a quarter. This sample comprised CD4+ or CD8+ T cells sorted from blood, obtained in a trial of the OX40 agonist ivuxolimab. The receptors derive from an adult with an advanced solid tumor such as melanoma, head and neck, liver or kidney cancer. CDR3s include the opening cysteine and the closing phenylalanine or tryptophan. A D gene is named only where the DNA matches it firmly. The listing skips clone size in some rows; elsewhere it reads once, few, many or a size class.

>TRBV7-6|-|once|TRBJ2-7
CASSLNLNYEQYF
TGTGCCAGCAGCTTAAACCTAAACTACGAGCAGTACTTC
>TRBV5-1|-|-|TRBJ2-7
CASSYGHVSYEQYF
TGCGCCAGCAGCTATGGACATGTCTCCTACGAGCAGTACTTC
>TRBV27|TRBD2|-|TRBJ2-1
CASSNRGGAGYDEQFF
TGTGCCAGCAGTAATCGCGGGGGGGCGGGTTACGATGAGCAGTTCTTC
>TRBV28|-|few|TRBJ2-7
CASSPDTNYEQYF
TGTGCCAGCAGCCCGGACACTAACTACGAGCAGTACTTC
>TRBV9|TRBD2|-|TRBJ2-1
CASSAGGLAGNNEQFF
TGTGCCAGCAGCGCGGGAGGACTAGCGGGTAACAATGAGCAGTTCTTC
>TRBV29-1|-|-|TRBJ1-1
CSVGSGERAEAFF
TGCAGCGTTGGCTCTGGGGAGAGGGCTGAAGCTTTCTTT
>TRBV4-3|-|-|TRBJ2-2
CASSNREYGAGELFF
TGCGCCAGCAGCAACAGGGAGTATGGGGCCGGGGAGCTGTTTTTT
>TRBV5-1|-|once|TRBJ2-7
CASSPLEGLSYEQYF
TGCGCCAGCAGCCCCTTAGAGGGCCTATCCTACGAGCAGTACTTC
>TRBV25-1|-|-|TRBJ2-7
CASGVYEQYF
TGTGCCAGCGGAGTCTACGAGCAGTACTTC
>TRBV18|TRBD1|once|TRBJ1-5
CASSPTGDANQPQHF
TGTGCCAGCTCACCGACAGGGGATGCCAATCAGCCCCAGCATTTT
>TRBV9|TRBD1|-|TRBJ2-1
CASSGRGDRGPNEQFF
TGTGCCAGCAGCGGAAGAGGTGACAGGGGGCCCAATGAGCAGTTCTTC
>TRBV11-2|-|-|TRBJ1-3
CASSSGGNTIYF
TGTGCCAGCAGCTCAGGGGGAAACACCATATATTTT
>TRBV6-5|-|-|TRBJ2-7
CASSAAGGENYEQYF
TGTGCCAGCAGTGCGGCAGGGGGGGAAAACTACGAGCAGTACTTC
>TRBV27|-|-|TRBJ1-1
CASSFGGSYTEAFF
TGTGCCAGCAGTTTTGGTGGTTCTTACACTGAAGCTTTCTTT
>TRBV7-7|TRBD1|once|TRBJ2-7
CASSQRTGDIEQYF
TGTGCCAGCAGCCAGAGGACAGGGGATATCGAGCAGTACTTC
>TRBV28|TRBD1|-|TRBJ1-2
CASRATGGRGYTF
TGTGCCAGCAGGGCAACAGGGGGGCGGGGCTACACCTTC
>TRBV5-1|-|-|TRBJ2-3
CASSLYTDTQYF
TGCGCCAGCAGCCTTTACACAGATACGCAGTATTTT
>TRBV29-1|TRBD1|few|TRBJ1-6
CSVGQGWDSPLHF
TGCAGCGTTGGACAGGGGTGGGATTCACCCCTCCACTTT
>TRBV11-2|-|once|TRBJ2-7
CASSSSTGGYEQYF
TGTGCCAGCAGCTCCTCGACAGGAGGGTACGAGCAGTACTTC
>TRBV5-8|TRBD1|-|TRBJ2-3
CASSIGQGAYTDTQYF
TGTGCCAGCAGTATAGGACAGGGGGCATACACAGATACGCAGTATTTT
>TRBV2|TRBD1|-|TRBJ2-7
CASSGTGAYEQYF
TGTGCCAGCAGTGGAACAGGGGCCTACGAGCAGTACTTC
>TRBV7-9|-|-|TRBJ1-2
CASSSLWDGYTF
TGTGCCAGCAGCTCTTTATGGGATGGCTACACCTTC
>TRBV4-2|TRBD2|once|TRBJ2-7
CASSQVSLAGASYEQYF
TGTGCCAGCAGCCAAGTTTCACTAGCGGGGGCCTCCTACGAGCAGTACTTC
>TRBV28|-|-|TRBJ2-2
CASSLVVASGTGELFF
TGTGCCAGCAGTTTAGTGGTAGCTTCGGGCACCGGGGAGCTGTTTTTT
>TRBV11-3|-|once|TRBJ2-1
CASSLEWEREQFF
TGTGCCAGCAGCCTAGAGTGGGAGAGGGAGCAGTTCTTC
>TRBV5-1|-|-|TRBJ1-4
CASSLNRVHEKLFF
TGCGCCAGCAGCTTGAACAGGGTCCATGAAAAACTGTTTTTT
>TRBV28|-|few|TRBJ2-2
CASSPGWELFF
TGTGCCAGCAGCCCAGGGTGGGAGCTGTTTTTT
>TRBV19|-|-|TRBJ1-2
CASKEKGTVFGNTF
TGTGCCAGTAAGGAGAAGGGAACGGTATTCGGAAACACCTTC
>TRBV27|-|-|TRBJ2-3
CASSMTSTDTQYF
TGTGCCAGCAGTATGACTAGCACAGATACGCAGTATTTT
>TRBV7-9|-|-|TRBJ2-7
CASSLRGVVDYEQYF
TGTGCCAGCAGCTTACGCGGGGTTGTGGACTACGAGCAGTACTTC
>TRBV5-6|-|few|TRBJ1-4
CASSSEGRGWTTNEKLFF
TGTGCCAGCAGCTCAGAGGGTCGGGGATGGACAACTAATGAAAAACTGTTTTTT
>TRBV9|TRBD1|-|TRBJ1-3
CASSDDRASSNTIYF
TGTGCCAGCAGCGACGACAGGGCATCGAGTAACACCATATATTTT
>TRBV4-2|TRBD2|few|TRBJ2-2
CASSHLTSGTGELFF
TGTGCCAGCAGCCATTTGACTAGCGGGACCGGGGAGCTGTTTTTT
>TRBV6-6|-|-|TRBJ2-2
CASSYSTTGELFF
TGTGCCAGCAGTTACTCTACCACCGGGGAGCTGTTTTTT
>TRBV4-1|-|-|TRBJ2-7
CASSQEGEWNEQYF
TGCGCCAGCAGCCAAGAGGGGGAGTGGAACGAGCAGTACTTC
>TRBV27|-|-|TRBJ2-1
CASAPPEGRYNEQFF
TGTGCCAGCGCCCCCCCCGAGGGGCGATACAATGAGCAGTTCTTC
>TRBV5-1|-|-|TRBJ2-3
CASSSAWGSSTDTQYF
TGCGCCAGCAGCTCGGCATGGGGGAGCTCGACAGATACGCAGTATTTT
>TRBV7-3|TRBD1|-|TRBJ2-2
CASSPGTAAGELFF
TGTGCCAGCAGCCCTGGGACAGCCGCCGGGGAGCTGTTTTTT
>TRBV2|-|-|TRBJ1-1
CASSERMNTEAFF
TGTGCCAGCAGTGAACGGATGAACACTGAAGCTTTCTTT
>TRBV4-2|TRBD2|once|TRBJ2-4
CASMPGLGTYIQYF
TGTGCCAGCATGCCGGGACTAGGGACATACATTCAGTACTTC
>TRBV9|-|once|TRBJ1-2
CASSPGGSNYGYTF
TGTGCCAGCAGCCCGGGAGGGTCTAACTATGGCTACACCTTC
>TRBV28|-|few|TRBJ2-7
CASSLVDGGLSYEQYF
TGTGCCAGCAGTTTAGTCGACGGAGGGCTCTCCTACGAGCAGTACTTC
>TRBV9|TRBD2|-|TRBJ2-1
CASSLGGTSGTFGQFF
TGTGCCAGCAGCCTCGGAGGGACTAGCGGGACCTTTGGGCAGTTCTTC
>TRBV28|TRBD1|-|TRBJ1-4
CASRGETGLLFF
TGTGCCAGCAGGGGAGAGACAGGGCTACTGTTTTTT
>TRBV2|-|-|TRBJ1-1
CASSSYMNTEAFF
TGTGCCAGCAGTTCGTACATGAACACTGAAGCTTTCTTT
>TRBV15|-|-|TRBJ2-7
CATSRERASYEQYF
TGTGCCACCAGCAGAGAAAGGGCCTCCTACGAGCAGTACTTC
>TRBV19|TRBD1|-|TRBJ2-7
CASSTFDRGLDEQYF
TGTGCCAGTAGTACATTCGACAGGGGCTTGGACGAGCAGTACTTC
>TRBV25-1|TRBD2|-|TRBJ2-7
CASSGETSGNLGHEQYF
TGTGCCAGCAGTGGGGAGACTAGCGGGAACCTCGGGCACGAGCAGTACTTC
>TRBV7-6|TRBD1|-|TRBJ2-3
CASSVRDRDTDTQYF
TGTGCCAGCAGCGTACGAGACAGGGATACAGATACGCAGTATTTT
>TRBV9|TRBD1|-|TRBJ2-7
CASSEDRYPYEQYF
TGTGCCAGCAGCGAGGACAGGTACCCCTACGAGCAGTACTTC
>TRBV28|-|-|TRBJ1-1
CASSWGQGYTEAFF
TGTGCCAGCAGTTGGGGGCAGGGTTACACTGAAGCTTTCTTT
>TRBV4-3|-|-|TRBJ1-2
CASSQERGGYYGYTF
TGCGCCAGCAGCCAAGAGCGAGGCGGGTACTATGGCTACACCTTC
>TRBV7-9|-|once|TRBJ2-7
CASSPPGPYEQYF
TGTGCCAGCAGCCCGCCGGGCCCCTACGAGCAGTACTTC
>TRBV15|-|-|TRBJ2-1
CATSRDRLTEQFF
TGTGCCACCAGCAGAGACAGGTTAACTGAGCAGTTCTTC
>TRBV9|TRBD2|-|TRBJ2-7
CASSASGGAGYEQYF
TGTGCCAGCAGCGCTAGCGGGGGGGCCGGCTACGAGCAGTACTTC
>TRBV7-7|-|-|TRBJ2-1
CASSSISRTVRNEQFF
TGTGCCAGCAGCTCTATAAGTAGGACAGTGAGAAATGAGCAGTTCTTC